This T cell receptor beta chain was sequenced during a study of T cells expressing NK-cell markers. Reanalyzing the 5' RACE reads, TCRdb keeps one entry per CDR3 protein, without DNA. This table lists 500,000 to 700,000 distinct CDR3 sequences. Germline-derived CDR1 and CDR2 are DFQATT and SNEGSKA (reference sequence). The CDR3 is 17 amino acids. Sequenced input: blood T cells: a sorted CD56 or NKG2C T cell subset, CD4+ or CD8+ T cells, or bulk PBMC T cells (not recorded which). This TCR came from a young man in good health. The chain has TRBV20-1 and TRBJ2-1. The CDR3 sequence: CSARDRKDPSSYNEQFF.